The following is a T cell receptor beta chain sequence with its context. Its antigen is currently unknown. The table came from immunoSEQ multiplex PCR; TCRdb's copy has only in-frame clones and leaves some out. This table holds 140,000 or so clones, roughly 92% found once. The data were taken from a study of T cell responses to AZD1222 COVID-19 vaccine. On the study more broadly: Pooled together were second doses at about 4 or about 12 weeks. Study results and limitations: Increased Spike-specific TCR breadth and depth were observed after two AZD1222 doses.

V lost 2 bases and J 8 bases, leaving 18 bases between the germline ends. Germline V gene sequence: CDR1 SGHTA, CDR2 FQGNSA. This CDR3 is built from 15 residues. Sequencing used peripheral blood, obtained on day 0 of AZD1222 vaccination. The TCR originated in an adult in good health. This chain joins TRBV7-2 and TRBJ1-2, with D perhaps TRBD1 (5 bases). As DNA, the CDR3 is TGTGCCAGCAGCTTAAGGGACGCTTGGTCGTGGGGCTACACCTTC. It yields the protein CASSLRDAWSWGYTF.